The clone carrying this TCR beta chain was detected only a few times. The data derive from a study of blood T cell repertoires in COVID-19. Study background: The cDNA or gDNA used as material had been derived from T cells, B-cell-depleted T cells, or PBMCs.

The protocol was immunoSEQ multiplex PCR, while the TCRdb copy is restricted to in-frame clones and leaves out a portion. Of under 350,000 clones detected, around nine tenths appear once; the ten largest clones hold 1.9%. The CDR3 has 15 residues. The V gene lost 4 bases and the J gene lost 1 base, with 11 bases spanning the gap. Germline values: CDR1 SEHNR, CDR2 FQNEAQ (reference sequence). Recruits, aged roughly 18 to 95 years, lived in 25 or so US areas. This sequence joins TRBV7-9 and TRBJ1-5, with no clear D. Sequenced material: PBMCs or T cells enriched from blood (not recorded which). This TCR came from a woman in her sixties who had recovered from COVID-19. CDR3: CASSSTGSSNQPQHF. In DNA form, the CDR3 reads TGTGCCAGCAGCTCCACGGGGAGCAGCAATCAGCCCCAGCATTTT.